The T cell receptor (beta chain) under discussion was sequenced for a study of blood T cell repertoires in COVID-19. Across the whole study: From T cells, B-cell-depleted T cells, or PBMCs came the material, which was cDNA or gDNA.

The CDR3 runs 11 residues. Trimming left V 6 bases short and J 4 bases short, with 4 bases between. The germline V gene has CDR1 MNHNS and CDR2 SASEGT. Per the original methods: Cell counts per sample came from amplifying reference gene primers. The assay was immunoSEQ multiplex PCR, and TCRdb's table has in-frame clones only and misses some. V, J and clone size are taken as reported in that table, and D and trimming were inferred from the DNA itself. There are approximately 280,000 clones in the sample; over 75% occur only once, and around 10% lies in the top ten. Sequencing was carried out using peripheral blood. The TCR originated in a woman in her seventies with acute or convalescent COVID-19. The rearrangement joins TRBV6-1 to TRBJ1-3; D unclear. CDR3 region: CASSQGNTIYF. Here the CDR3 DNA reads TGTGCCAGCAGCCAGGGAAACACCATATATTTT.